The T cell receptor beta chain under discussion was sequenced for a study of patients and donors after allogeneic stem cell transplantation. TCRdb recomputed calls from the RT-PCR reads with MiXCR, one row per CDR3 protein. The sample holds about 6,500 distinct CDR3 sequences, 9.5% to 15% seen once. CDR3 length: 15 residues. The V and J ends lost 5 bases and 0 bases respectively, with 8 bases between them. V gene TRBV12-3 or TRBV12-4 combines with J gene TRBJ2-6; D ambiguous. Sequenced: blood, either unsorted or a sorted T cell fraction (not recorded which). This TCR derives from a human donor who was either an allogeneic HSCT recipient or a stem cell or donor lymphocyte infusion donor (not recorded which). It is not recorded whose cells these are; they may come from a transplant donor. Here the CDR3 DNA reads TGTGCCAGCAGTCCGTCTACCTCTGGGGCCAACGTCCTGACTTTC. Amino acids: CASSPSTSGANVLTF.